Listed here is a single TCR beta chain. The sample is drawn from a study of blood T cells in healthy people across ages. A second about 7 to 11 cycle PCR used barcoded and J-beta primers. TCRdb re-called the 5' RACE reads through MiXCR, storing one row per CDR3 protein. The repertoire consists of hundreds of thousands of distinct CDR3 sequences, with around three fifths occurring once and the leading ten covering roughly 26%. The CDR3 spans 14 residues. With V trimmed by 3 bases and J by 9 bases, 8 bases remained unmatched. Germline V gives CDR1 LGHDT, CDR2 YNNKEL (reference sequence). The gene calls are TRBV3-1 and TRBJ2-1; 7 bases agree with TRBD1. Sequences were obtained from blood. This clonotype was sampled from a man aged 40-55 years in good health. In DNA form, the CDR3 reads TGTGCCAGCAGCCACGGAGCACAGGGGACTGAGCAGTTCTTC. It translates to CASSHGAQGTEQFF.